The clone carrying this TCR beta chain was seen at least ten times. These data are taken from a study of molecular identifiers for immune sequencing clone quantification. TCRdb re-derived calls from the PCR reads in MiXCR, one entry per CDR3 protein. The sample records about half a million distinct CDR3 sequences, roughly a fifth being singletons. This CDR3 is built from 15 residues. Germline lookup yields CDR1 MNHEY and CDR2 SVGEGT. Trimming removed 6 bases at V and 1 base at J, with 15 bases between. Sequencing was done on a sample of naive CD8+ T cells from blood, with Jurkat cell RNA spiked in. The subset was: FACS-sorted CD8+CD4-CCR7+CD45RA+ naive T cells. The sequence was obtained from a human donor in good health. Some libraries in this study had Jurkat cell RNA spiked in. The rearrangement joins TRBV6-2 or TRBV6-3 to TRBJ2-5; D remains unclear. The CDR3 nucleotides are TGTGCCAGCAGCTTTCTCGACACCTTCCAAGAGACCCAGTACTTC. Translation gives CASSFLDTFQETQYF.